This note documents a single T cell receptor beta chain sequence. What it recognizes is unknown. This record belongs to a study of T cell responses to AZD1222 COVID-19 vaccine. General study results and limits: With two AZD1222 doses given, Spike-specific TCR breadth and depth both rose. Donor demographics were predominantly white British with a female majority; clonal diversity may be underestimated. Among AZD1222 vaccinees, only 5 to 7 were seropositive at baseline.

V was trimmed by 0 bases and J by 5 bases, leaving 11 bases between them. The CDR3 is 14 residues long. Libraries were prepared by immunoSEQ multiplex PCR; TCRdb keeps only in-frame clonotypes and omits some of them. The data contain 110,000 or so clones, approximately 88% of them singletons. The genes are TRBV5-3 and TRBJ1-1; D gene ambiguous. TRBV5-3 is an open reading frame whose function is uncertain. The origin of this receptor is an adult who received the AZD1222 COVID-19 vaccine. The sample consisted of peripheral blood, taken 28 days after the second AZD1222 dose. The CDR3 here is CARSLASGSTEAFF. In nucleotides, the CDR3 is TGTGCCAGAAGCTTGGCCTCGGGGAGTACTGAAGCTTTCTTT.